Below, one T cell receptor (beta chain) is given with its context. This clone's antigen is unknown. Base qualities were left out, and no much larger clone turns up one base away. Looking up the germline V gene (reference sequence) yields CDR1 MNHEY and CDR2 SMNVEV. Germline trimming: 8 bases from V, 3 bases from J; junction bases outside gene matches: 9. From cysteine to phenylalanine, the CDR3 is 14 amino acids long. The kept DNA is CDR3 alone, 42 bases in frame from the first base. Genomic DNA was isolated from the sorted cells so that the TCRbeta CDR3 region could be sequenced. The immunoSEQ Assay was used for sequencing of TCRbeta CDR3 regions. The table was pulled from immuneACCESS by TCRdb, which kept in-frame rearrangements only. Such tables lose some clones; where checked, under half of the loss comes from unresolved V genes, and the rest has no known cause. For this sample there are tens of thousands of clones; 75% to 95% appear just once. The top ten clonotypes cover roughly 6.9% of the sample.

The trial excluded patients who had a history of autoimmune disease or who were on systemic immunosuppression. Peripheral blood for TCR sequencing was collected from all dose cohorts at baseline, on cycle 4 day 1, and on cycle 7 day 1. The samples were taken from a phase I, first-in-human, multicenter, open-label dose-escalation trial of ivuxolimab. Adults with locally advanced or metastatic head and neck squamous cell, hepatocellular, melanoma or renal cell carcinoma were enrolled in the trial. Before TCR sequencing, CD4+ T cells and CD8+ T cells from peripheral blood were sorted into separate populations. The data were taken from a study of OX40 agonist ivuxolimab in advanced cancers. For the wider study: The costimulatory receptor OX40 (CD134) was targeted by ivuxolimab, a fully human IgG2 agonistic monoclonal antibody. Patients were allowed to have had prior anti-PD-1, anti-PD-L1 or anti-CTLA-4 therapy, and around 40% of the dose-escalation patients had previously received checkpoint inhibitors. Among the approximately 50 dose-escalation patients, about 19 had hepatocellular carcinoma, about 15 melanoma, 9 renal cell carcinoma and 9 head and neck cancer. In the dose-escalation cohort, 65% to 85% of patients were male, and the mean age was roughly 60 years with a range of roughly 20 to 79. The paper describes the monotherapy dose-escalation part (N = 52 patients) of the phase I trial of ivuxolimab. The purpose of peripheral TCRbeta sequencing was to test whether ivuxolimab changed TCR sequence diversity and led to clonal T-cell expansion. Intravenous ivuxolimab was administered to patients every 2 weeks at six dose levels: 0.01, 0.1, 0.3, 1.5, 3 and 10 mg/kg. Three dose-escalation patients achieved partial responses, one with hepatocellular carcinoma and two with cutaneous melanoma.

The study at large found these results: After ivuxolimab, more expanded clones were found on average in CD8+ T cells than in CD4+ T cells. The antigen specificity of the peripheral T cells that underwent clonal expansion was not determined. Partial responders in the 0.1-3.0 mg/kg groups had among the lowest normalized peripheral clonal expansion, especially among CD8+ T cells. Low levels of normalized T-cell clonal expansion were also seen in some patients who did not respond. At doses of 0.1 to 3.0 mg/kg, clonal expansion of both CD4+ and CD8+ blood T cells was observed from baseline to week 6.

The sequence joins TRBV27 to TRBJ2-7, and 8 junctional nucleotides match TRBD1. This receptor was taken from an adult with an advanced solid tumor such as melanoma, head and neck, liver or kidney cancer. The sequenced sample was CD4+ or CD8+ T cells sorted from blood, obtained in a trial of the OX40 agonist ivuxolimab. For the CDR3, the sequence is CASAKWDRNYEQYF. The nucleotide sequence reads as follows: TGTGCCAGCGCGAAATGGGACAGGAACTACGAGCAGTACTTC.